The rows below give T cell receptor beta chains drawn from one sample of a study of primary melanoma T cells and metastatic recurrence. Repertoires were generated with immunoSEQ multiplex PCR, while TCRdb's copy carries only in-frame clones and drops some. Its clone listing holds approximately 79 clones. The sequenced sample consisted of melanoma tumor tissue. The receptor source for this set is a human donor with melanoma. CDR3s include the opening cysteine and the closing phenylalanine or tryptophan. The order of the fields is D gene, V gene, CDR3 length, J gene, clone size, CDR3 DNA, CDR3 protein. The D gene is left open where the match is weak. The size field is filled for only some rows; it gives once, few, many or a size class.

>TRBD1|TRBV7-6|15|TRBJ2-7|-
TGTGCCAGCAGCCTAACCGGGACAGAAACCTACGAGCAGTACTTC
CASSLTGTETYEQYF
>TRBD1|TRBV11-3|16|TRBJ2-7|-
TGTGCCAGCAGCTTCTACAGGGGACAAAACTCCTACGAGCAGTACTTC
CASSFYRGQNSYEQYF
>TRBD1|TRBV11-3|16|TRBJ2-7|-
TGTGCCAGCAGCGACCCGGGACAGGGGTTTTTGGGCGAGCAGTACTTC
CASSDPGQGFLGEQYF
>-|TRBV6-8|14|TRBJ2-3|-
TGTGCCATCAGGAAATTCGAGGGCGCAGATACGCAGTATTTT
CAIRKFEGADTQYF
>TRBD1|TRBV11-3|15|TRBJ2-7|-
TGTGCCAGCAGCTTGGTACGCGACAGGGCCTACGAGCAGTACTTC
CASSLVRDRAYEQYF
>-|TRBV6-8|12|TRBJ1-3|once
TGTGCCAGCAGAGACACTGGAAACACCATATATTTT
CASRDTGNTIYF
>-|TRBV11-3|14|TRBJ2-5|-
TGTGCCAGCAGCTCACAGGGGACTCTCGAGACCCAGTACTTC
CASSSQGTLETQYF
>-|TRBV19|14|TRBJ2-6|-
TGTGCCAGTAGTATCCAGACTGGGGCCAACGTCCTGACTTTC
CASSIQTGANVLTF
>-|TRBV7-6|15|TRBJ2-5|-
TGTGCCAGCAGCTTACCCGGGGACAACCAAGAGACCCAGTACTTC
CASSLPGDNQETQYF
>TRBD1|TRBV29-1|14|TRBJ2-1|-
TGCAGCGTTGTGCGGACAGGTCAAGAAGGGGAGCAGTTCTTC
CSVVRTGQEGEQFF
>TRBD1|TRBV11-3|18|TRBJ1-5|-
TGTGCCAGCAGCCAAGTAGGGTTGGGACAGGGGGGCAATCAGCCCCAGCATTTT
CASSQVGLGQGGNQPQHF
>-|TRBV11-3|15|TRBJ1-1|-
TGTGCCAGCAGCTTAACGGGCAGCCCGAACACTGAAGCTTTCTTT
CASSLTGSPNTEAFF
>-|TRBV19|14|TRBJ1-1|-
TGTGCCAGTACCATGGGCCTCATGAACACTGAAGCTTTCTTT
CASTMGLMNTEAFF
>-|TRBV6-8|17|TRBJ2-1|-
TGTGCCAGCAGTTACGGTCGGTTAACGGGGGTCAATTATGAGCAGTTCTTC
CASSYGRLTGVNYEQFF
>TRBD1|TRBV12-5|15|TRBJ2-3|-
TGTGCTAGCAGTGCGGGACAGGGTTTCACAGATACGCAGTATTTT
CASSAGQGFTDTQYF
>-|TRBV19|12|TRBJ2-1|-
TGTGCCAGTAGAGACAGGTACAATGAGCAGTTCTTC
CASRDRYNEQFF
>-|TRBV12-5|15|TRBJ1-3|-
TGTGCTAGTGGTTCAGGGGAGAGCTCTGGAAACACCATATATTTT
CASGSGESSGNTIYF
>-|TRBV5-1|15|TRBJ2-2|-
TGCGCCAGCAGCTTGGATTGGGTGAACACCGGGGAGCTGTTTTTT
CASSLDWVNTGELFF
>TRBD1|TRBV18|13|TRBJ2-7|-
TGTGCCAGCTCACGGGACAGGGTATCCGAGCAGTACTTC
CASSRDRVSEQYF
>-|TRBV11-3|15|TRBJ2-2|once
TGTGCCAGCAGCTTAGGGGGACCGAACACCGGGGAGCTGTTTTTT
CASSLGGPNTGELFF
>TRBD2|TRBV11-3|15|TRBJ2-7|-
TGTGCCAGCAGCCTCAAGGGCGGGGGGTTCTACGAGCAGTACTTC
CASSLKGGGFYEQYF
>TRBD1|TRBV11-3|14|TRBJ1-1|-
TGTGCCAGCGGACAGGGACAGGGATTCACTGAAGCTTTCTTT
CASGQGQGFTEAFF
>-|TRBV7-8|13|TRBJ2-5|once
TGTGCCAGCAGCTCCGCGTACCAAGAGACCCAGTACTTC
CASSSAYQETQYF
>-|TRBV5-1|16|TRBJ1-1|-
TGCGCCAGCAGCTTGGTGTCCGACATTTGGAACACTGAAGCTTTCTTT
CASSLVSDIWNTEAFF
>-|TRBV11-3|14|TRBJ1-2|-
TGTGCCAGCAGCTCTCACCAGGAGGGGTATGGCTACACCTTC
CASSSHQEGYGYTF
>TRBD1|TRBV6-8|14|TRBJ2-3|-
TGTGCCAGCACCATAGGGACAGAGGCAGATACGCAGTATTTT
CASTIGTEADTQYF
>-|TRBV23-1|13|TRBJ1-1|-
TGCGCCAGCAGCTTGACCGGGGTCACTGAAGCTTTCTTT
CASSLTGVTEAFF
>-|TRBV25-1|14|TRBJ1-5|-
TGTGCCAGCAGTGAGTGGGACCACAATCAGCCCCAGCATTTT
CASSEWDHNQPQHF
>TRBD1|TRBV10-3|15|TRBJ1-6|-
TGTGCCATCAGTGAGCATACCACAGGGGATTCACCCCTCCACTTT
CAISEHTTGDSPLHF